Sequencing of this TCR beta chain was carried out in a study of blood T cell repertoires in COVID-19. Study-wide context: The study drew acute and convalescent COVID-19 samples from the United States, Italy and Spain.

The method was immunoSEQ multiplex PCR; TCRdb's version includes in-frame clones alone and lacks a portion of them. This repertoire shows 140,000 or so clones, around 82% found once; its top ten account for around 8.6%. The V end lost 5 bases, the J end lost 7 bases, and 15 bases lay between the germline ends. CDR3 size: 13 residues. The sequenced sample consisted of peripheral blood. This chain links TRBV12-3 or TRBV12-4 with TRBJ2-7; TRBD1 might be the D (6 bases). The receptor was isolated from a human donor in a cohort sampled during active COVID-19. In DNA, the CDR3 is TGTGCCAGCAGTCGGGACACCCTGACTGAGCAGTACTTC. Its translation: CASSRDTLTEQYF.